The 32 T cell receptor beta chains reported below all come from one sample, sequenced in a study of T-cell memory formation after mild COVID-19. TCRdb re-analysed the 5' RACE reads in MiXCR, keeping a single row per CDR3 protein. This table has about 210,000 distinct CDR3 sequences, around 25% appearing once. Sequenced input: PBMCs or a T cell subset sorted from them (not recorded which). The receptors shown here come from an adult woman who had mild COVID-19 (a few samples of this study predate the infection). Cell type and time point are not known.

This clonotype has more than one count but fewer than ten. V and J are TRBV2 and TRBJ1-2; no reliable D call. V gave up 4 bases and J gave up 4 bases, with 10 bases separating them. The germline V gene has CDR1 SNHLY and CDR2 FYNNEI. The CDR3 has 13 amino acids. The CDR3 reads CASSGEGGYGYTF. For the CDR3, the DNA is TGTGCCAGCAGTGGGGAGGGAGGCTATGGCTACACCTTC. Full variable domain (outside the CDR3, taken from reference TRBV2 and TRBJ1-2): EPEVTQTPSHQVTQMGQEVILRCVPISNHLYFYWYRQILGQKVEFLVSFYNNEISEKSEIFDDQFSVERPDGSNFTLKIRSTKLEDSAMYFCASSGEGGYGYTFGSGTRLTVV.

This clonotype was seen a few times. The V and J genes are TRBV7-9 and TRBJ1-2; TRBD1 agrees at 9 bases. The V and J ends lost 3 bases and 4 bases, in that order; junction bases with no gene match: 6. This CDR3 contains 15 residues. In germline, CDR1 is SEHNR, CDR2 FQNEAQ (reference sequence). This CDR3 is CASSFTVGQGYGYTF. For the CDR3, the DNA is TGTGCCAGCAGCTTCACCGTGGGACAGGGCTATGGCTACACCTTC.

The V call is TRBV7-9, the J call TRBJ2-7; D may be TRBD2 (5 bases). V dropped 1 base and J dropped 5 bases, with 12 bases sitting between them. Germline V gene sequence: CDR1 SEHNR, CDR2 FQNEAQ (reference sequence). The CDR3 is 14 residues long. This chain's CDR3 is CASSLGTGYDEQYF. CDR3 nucleotide sequence: TGTGCCAGCAGCTTAGGGACTGGGTATGACGAGCAGTACTTC.

This clonotype showed up just a few times. V and J are TRBV4-1 and TRBJ2-1; D call uncertain. CDR1 MGHRA and CDR2 YSYEKL come from the germline V gene. V shed 0 bases and J shed 4 bases, with 19 bases lying between them. The CDR3 runs 18 residues. CDR3 sequence: CASSQEFYRQASYNEQFF. The CDR3 region has the DNA TGCGCCAGCAGCCAAGAATTCTATAGGCAGGCCAGTTACAATGAGCAGTTCTTC.

The V gene is TRBV12-3 or TRBV12-4, the J gene TRBJ2-6, with D maybe TRBD1 (6 bases). V lost 5 bases, J lost 0 bases, and 11 bases lay in between. The CDR3 consists of 16 residues. This CDR3 reads CASSKTGLSGANVLTF. The CDR3 DNA sequence: TGTGCCAGCAGTAAAACAGGGCTCTCTGGGGCCAACGTCCTGACTTTC.

V gene TRBV6-5 combines with J gene TRBJ1-5; D is ambiguous. Trimming stripped 5 bases from V and 2 bases from J, with 13 bases between. This CDR3 comprises 15 residues. Per the germline V gene, CDR1 is MNHEY and CDR2 is SVGAGI. This CDR3 is CASSRLGMGNQPQHF. The CDR3 DNA reads as TGTGCCAGCAGTAGACTAGGGATGGGCAATCAGCCCCAGCATTTT.

This clonotype was picked up a small number of times. V and J are TRBV7-9 and TRBJ2-7, with D perhaps TRBD2 (6 bases). The germline V gene has CDR1 SEHNR and CDR2 FQNEAQ (reference sequence). Trimming took off 0 bases at V and 2 bases at J, with 8 bases between the two ends. This CDR3 has 14 amino acids. The CDR3 sequence: CASSLAGGTYEQYF. CDR3 DNA: TGTGCCAGCAGCTTAGCGGGGGGTACCTACGAGCAGTACTTC.

The rearrangement links TRBV12-3 or TRBV12-4 to TRBJ2-1, with D perhaps being TRBD1 or TRBD2 (5 bases each). V lost 6 bases, J lost 6 bases, and 18 bases lay in between. This CDR3 is 15 amino acids long. CDR3 coding DNA: TGTGCCAGCAGCCCCTCCGGGACGGCGCTCAATGAGCAGTTCTTC. Its protein is CASSPSGTALNEQFF.

This clonotype was picked up a small number of times. The chain has TRBV12-3 or TRBV12-4 and TRBJ2-6, with D unclear. Trimming pared 4 bases from V and 3 bases from J, leaving 10 bases between. CDR3 length: 15 amino acids. CDR3 DNA: TGTGCCAGCAGTTGGGGTCACCGTGGGGCCAACGTCCTGACTTTC. This sequence encodes CASSWGHRGANVLTF.

The V call is TRBV9, the J call TRBJ2-2, with D hard to call. Germline CDR1 SGDLS, CDR2 YYNGEE. The CDR3 sequence is 13 residues long. Trimming removed 0 bases from V and 4 bases from J, with 4 bases in between. The CDR3: CASSVVPTGELFF. For the CDR3, the DNA is TGTGCCAGCAGCGTAGTCCCCACCGGGGAGCTGTTTTTT.

The rearrangement uses TRBV5-1 and TRBJ2-7; 11 bases are shared with TRBD1. Trimming took 0 bases from V and 5 from J; bases not matched to a gene: 4. Germline V lookup: CDR1 SGHRS, CDR2 YFSETQ. This CDR3 region has 15 residues. CDR3 nucleotides: TGCGCCAGCAGCTTGGAAGGACAGGGGGCAAACGAGCAGTACTTC. As protein: CASSLEGQGANEQYF.

V gene TRBV5-1 combines with J gene TRBJ2-5; no definite D call. Germline V CDR1 and CDR2: SGHRS, YFSETQ. Trimming took off 1 base at V and 2 bases at J, with 9 bases between the two ends. This CDR3 has 14 amino acids. CDR3: CASSLLARQETQYF. CDR3 nucleotides: TGCGCCAGCAGCTTGCTCGCCAGGCAAGAGACCCAGTACTTC.

This clonotype was seen a few times. The CDR3 DNA sequence: TGTGCCAGCAGTTACGGACTAGCGGATTACGAGCAGTACTTC. Translating it yields CASSYGLADYEQYF. This chain connects TRBV2 to TRBJ2-7; 10 positions agree with TRBD2. Germline CDR1 is SNHLY and CDR2 is FYNNEI. The CDR3 extends over 14 amino acids. Trimming at V came to 5 bases and at J to 4 bases, leaving 5 bases not matched to a gene. Full variable domain (rest looked up from reference TRBV2 and TRBJ2-7): EPEVTQTPSHQVTQMGQEVILRCVPISNHLYFYWYRQILGQKVEFLVSFYNNEISEKSEIFDDQFSVERPDGSNFTLKIRSTKLEDSAMYFCASSYGLADYEQYFGPGTRLTVT.

The rearrangement links TRBV20-1 to TRBJ1-5, with D unclear. The germline V and J ends were trimmed by 5 bases and 2 bases, with 10 bases remaining between them. This CDR3 has 13 residues. Germline V gene lookup returns CDR1 DFQATT and CDR2 SNEGSKA (reference sequence). CDR3 DNA: TGCAGTGCTCGCCGGGCAGGCAATCAGCCCCAGCATTTT. Its translation is CSARRAGNQPQHF.

The V gene is TRBV7-3, the J gene TRBJ2-1; no clear D gene. CDR1 and CDR2 (germline): SGHTA, FQGTGA. This CDR3 contains 13 residues. Trimming left V 1 base short and J 10 bases short, with 11 bases between. The CDR3 spells CASSLMLTAEQFF. The CDR3 nucleotides are TGTGCCAGCAGCTTAATGTTGACGGCAGAGCAGTTCTTC.

This clonotype was counted only a few times. The chain couples TRBV10-3 to TRBJ2-1, with 13 nucleotides matching TRBD2. V lost 5 bases and J lost 9; bases outside the gene matches: 7. Germline V gene data show CDR1 as ENHRY and CDR2 as SYGVKD. The CDR3 consists of 15 residues. CDR3 residues: CAISPTSGRRGEQFF. DNA for the CDR3: TGTGCCATCAGTCCGACTAGCGGGAGGAGGGGTGAGCAGTTCTTC.

The chain combines TRBV29-1 with TRBJ2-2, with 7 bases identical to TRBD1. CDR3 length equals 14 residues. Germline loops: CDR1 SQVTM, CDR2 ANQGSEA. J was trimmed by 1 base and V by 1 base; bases with no gene match: 0. The CDR3 loop is CSVEGQGNTGELFF. CDR3 DNA sequence: TGCAGCGTTGAAGGACAGGGGAACACCGGGGAGCTGTTTTTT.

The genes are TRBV20-1 and TRBJ2-7, with 7 bases identical to TRBD2. The germline V gene encodes CDR1 DFQATT and CDR2 SNEGSKA (reference sequence). V lost 5 bases to trimming and J lost 0 bases; unmatched junction nucleotides: 10. The CDR3 runs to 15 residues. CDR3 sequence (DNA): TGCAGTGCTTCTTATCGAGCGGGGACCTCCTACGAGCAGTACTTC. Amino acid sequence: CSASYRAGTSYEQYF.

This clonotype was detected a few times. The chain is built from TRBV25-1 and TRBJ2-1, with TRBD2 matching over 10 bases. The junction had 6 bases not matched to a gene; V was cut back by 5 bases and J by 2 bases. CDR1 is MGHDK, CDR2 SYGVNS, per germline. The CDR3 is 16 residues long. The CDR3 is CASSPQGLATYNEQFF. The CDR3 nucleotides read TGTGCCAGCAGTCCCCAGGGACTAGCGACCTACAATGAGCAGTTCTTC.

The chain is built from TRBV5-6 and TRBJ2-1; 8 bases agree with TRBD2. Germline V gives CDR1 SGHDT, CDR2 YYEEEE. Trimming cost V 2 bases and J 2 bases; bases outside gene matches: 3. This CDR3 has 15 residues. In nucleotides, the CDR3 is TGTGCCAGCAGCTTTGGTAGCGGGGCCTACAATGAGCAGTTCTTC. Translation: CASSFGSGAYNEQFF.

V and J are TRBV4-3 and TRBJ2-3; 9 bases line up with TRBD2. Per germline, CDR1 LGHNA and CDR2 YSLEER. Trimming took 6 bases from V and 3 from J; bases not matched to a gene: 10. The CDR3 extends over 16 amino acids. Written as DNA, the CDR3 is TGCGCCAGCAGTTCAAGTTCTACTAGCGGGACAGATACGCAGTATTTT. This encodes CASSSSSTSGTDTQYF.

This clonotype was picked up many times. The chain uses TRBV7-9 and TRBJ2-6; D is perhaps TRBD1 (6 bases). The germline CDR1 and CDR2 sequences are SEHNR and FQNEAQ (reference sequence). The V end lost 5 bases, the J end lost 0 bases, and 17 bases lay between the germline ends. The length of the CDR3 is 18 residues. The CDR3 DNA reads as TGTGCCAGCAGCCAGAGACAGGTCCTCTACTCTGGGGCCAACGTCCTGACTTTC. This gives the protein CASSQRQVLYSGANVLTF.

The chain has TRBV11-2 and TRBJ1-3; no clear D gene. Per the germline V gene, CDR1 is SGHAT and CDR2 is FQNNGV. The V and J ends lost 5 bases and 2 bases respectively, with 10 bases between them. This CDR3 spans 14 amino acids. This CDR3 is CASSPSRAGNTIYF. CDR3 DNA: TGTGCCAGCAGCCCGAGCCGGGCTGGAAACACCATATATTTT.

The rearrangement links TRBV4-1 to TRBJ2-6; the match to TRBD1 covers 7 bases. Trimming took 4 bases from V and 1 from J; bases not matched to a gene: 16. The CDR3 is made up of 20 amino acids. CDR1 is MGHRA, CDR2 YSYEKL, per germline. The CDR3 reads CASSRRIPTGDVSGANVLTF. The CDR3 DNA reads TGCGCCAGCAGCCGACGGATACCCACAGGGGATGTATCTGGGGCCAACGTCCTGACTTTC.

This sequence joins TRBV2 and TRBJ2-2, with D tentatively TRBD2 (5 bases). Trimming pared 6 bases from V and 1 base from J, leaving 9 bases between. There are 14 residues in the CDR3. Germline V gives CDR1 SNHLY, CDR2 FYNNEI. In nucleotides, the CDR3 is TGTGCCAGCAGAGTAGCGAGGAACACCGGGGAGCTGTTTTTT. Its translation is CASRVARNTGELFF.

As concerns this clonotype: One junction end does not reproduce the germline sequence, and a read error may be involved. V is TRBV29-1 and J is TRBJ2-3; the D gene is possibly TRBD2 (5 bases). The CDR3 is 11 residues long. Germline CDR1 is SQVTM and CDR2 is ANQGSEA. As DNA, the CDR3 is TGCAGCGTCGAAGCCGGGAATACGCAGTATTTT. Translated: CSVEAGNTQYF.

This clonotype was counted between two and nine times. J is TRBJ1-4 and V is TRBV11-2; a weak D match, TRBD1 (6 bases). Germline-derived CDR1 and CDR2 are SGHAT and FQNNGV. The CDR3 has 17 amino acids. Trimming pared 0 bases from V and 7 bases from J, leaving 18 bases between. CDR3 DNA: TGTGCCAGCAGCTTAGATCGGTGGCGGGGGCCGAGTGAAAAACTGTTTTTT. This translates into CASSLDRWRGPSEKLFF.

At least ten counts were recorded for this clonotype. The chain is built from TRBV7-9 and TRBJ1-1; D is undetermined. Germline V CDR1 and CDR2: SEHNR, FQNEAQ (reference sequence). The CDR3 is made up of 15 amino acids. Trimming shortened V by 1 base and J by 2 bases, and 11 bases separated the two germline ends. CDR3 protein: CASSLGGSDNTEAFF. The CDR3 nucleotides read TGTGCCAGCAGCTTAGGAGGGAGCGATAACACTGAAGCTTTCTTT.

The sample holds a few counts of this clonotype. V and J are TRBV12-3 or TRBV12-4 and TRBJ1-1; D possibly corresponds to TRBD1 (5 bases). This CDR3 is built from 16 residues. Trimming removed 1 base from V and 4 bases from J, with 16 bases in between. CDR3 DNA: TGTGCCAGCAGTTTAGGACAGAGACAAAGGGGCACTGAAGCTTTCTTT. Its protein product is CASSLGQRQRGTEAFF.

J is TRBJ1-3 and V is TRBV10-3, with TRBD1 as a possible D gene (6 bases). V was pared by 4 bases and J by 1 base, with 8 bases between. This CDR3 has 14 residues. Germline CDR1 is ENHRY and CDR2 is SYGVKD. CDR3 nucleotides: TGTGCCATCAGTGGGACAGAGTCTGGAAACACCATATATTTT. Amino acids: CAISGTESGNTIYF.

This chain connects TRBV3-1 to TRBJ1-2; the D gene is possibly TRBD1 (5 bases). Germline CDR1 is LGHDT and CDR2 is YNNKEL (reference sequence). This CDR3 is 14 amino acids long. Trimming cost V 4 bases and J 4 bases, with 13 bases left between them. The CDR3 DNA reads TGTGCCAGCAGCCCGCAGGGATTCGGCTATGGCTACACCTTC. Translated, it gives CASSPQGFGYGYTF.

The chain joins TRBV6-2 or TRBV6-3 to TRBJ2-7, with D possibly matching TRBD2 (6 bases). CDR1 is MNHEY, CDR2 SVGEGT, per germline. With 7 bases removed from V and 2 bases from J, the gap between germline ends came to 18 bases. CDR3 length: 15 residues. The CDR3 protein is CASTQGGFGTYEQYF. CDR3 DNA: TGTGCCAGCACCCAGGGAGGATTCGGCACCTACGAGCAGTACTTC.